These T cell receptor beta chains were read from a single sample in a study of human T cells and chemical hapten exposure. MiXCR was run by TCRdb on the RACE reads, yielding one entry per CDR3 protein. Found here are 40,000 to 50,000 distinct CDR3 sequences, roughly 12% of them singletons; the top ten hold 4.5% to 7%. The input for sequencing was whole blood, taken in connection with sensitization to the hapten diphenylcyclopropenone (DPC). All receptors come from a woman aged 25 to 39 with alopecia areata. Some clones in this sample may be carry-over from other donors' samples. CDR3s include the opening cysteine and the closing phenylalanine or tryptophan.

CDR3: CASRGQGATNEKLFF
V: TRBV7-9
J: TRBJ1-4

CDR3: CSAIAGTSGTHEQFF
V: TRBV20-1
J: TRBJ2-1

CDR3: CASSLVTEQFF
V: TRBV7-2
J: TRBJ2-1

CDR3: CATGRDRETQYF
V: TRBV7-9
J: TRBJ2-5

CDR3: CASSPRNQANTEAFF
V: TRBV18
J: TRBJ1-1

CDR3: CSATEGGQVNYGYTF
V: TRBV20-1
J: TRBJ1-2

CDR3: CASSPDPQGARELFF
V: TRBV9
J: TRBJ2-2

CDR3: CSVEPPWGAGEAVTQYF
V: TRBV29-1
J: TRBJ2-3

CDR3: CASTLQGSPSYGYTF
V: TRBV28
J: TRBJ1-2

CDR3: CASSRGSSGRSEQYF
V: TRBV6-6
J: TRBJ2-7

CDR3: CASSLGGRNQPQHF
V: TRBV28
J: TRBJ1-5

CDR3: CASSQDRFQPQHF
V: TRBV3-1
J: TRBJ1-5

CDR3: CSVRIGSGLTEAFF
V: TRBV29-1
J: TRBJ1-1

CDR3: CASSLPQTGLSYNEQFF
V: TRBV27
J: TRBJ2-1

CDR3: CASSPPGLTDTQYF
V: TRBV7-9
J: TRBJ2-3

CDR3: CASRSEGVAQYF
V: TRBV7-9
J: TRBJ2-3

CDR3: CASSRDSTNEKLFF
V: TRBV5-1
J: TRBJ1-4

CDR3: CASSPSGRVTDTQYF
V: TRBV5-1
J: TRBJ2-3

CDR3: CASSYSRIRGGLYGYTF
V: TRBV6-6
J: TRBJ1-2

CDR3: CSVDLTSLYNEQFF
V: TRBV29-1
J: TRBJ2-1

CDR3: CASSSDSIAEAFF
V: TRBV7-2
J: TRBJ1-1

CDR3: CASSKTSGQETQYF
V: TRBV9
J: TRBJ2-5

CDR3: CASSDESSSGANVLTF
V: TRBV6-1
J: TRBJ2-6

CDR3: CASSLTHPGTQYF
V: TRBV7-6
J: TRBJ2-5

CDR3: CASSEGQSSGNTIYF
V: TRBV7-2
J: TRBJ1-3

CDR3: CASSPTSASRETQYF
V: TRBV7-2
J: TRBJ2-5

CDR3: CASSPMQAVNPYEQYF
V: TRBV18
J: TRBJ2-7

CDR3: CAISEGRSRGQPQHF
V: TRBV10-3
J: TRBJ1-5

CDR3: CASSLVPTGPYEQYF
V: TRBV5-5
J: TRBJ2-7

CDR3: CSVEVEYNEQFF
V: TRBV29-1
J: TRBJ2-1

CDR3: CAISLLAGDTDTQYF
V: TRBV10-3
J: TRBJ2-3

CDR3: CSAAASGSRNEQFF
V: TRBV20-1
J: TRBJ2-1

CDR3: CASSIDRRGGEKLFF
V: TRBV19
J: TRBJ1-4

CDR3: CASSLTREVFF
V: TRBV7-6
J: TRBJ2-1

CDR3: CASSPPAGGLNTEAFF
V: TRBV18
J: TRBJ1-1

CDR3: CASSLVWLAGQNEQFF
V: TRBV5-4
J: TRBJ2-1

CDR3: CSVAQVAFEQYF
V: TRBV29-1
J: TRBJ2-7

CDR3: CASRKNSGRFFSSTDTQYF
V: TRBV27
J: TRBJ2-3

CDR3: CSASSPIYGEQYF
V: TRBV20-1
J: TRBJ2-7

CDR3: CASSVSGGKTYEQYF
V: TRBV18
J: TRBJ2-7

CDR3: CASSQGVTTEAFF
V: TRBV14
J: TRBJ1-1

CDR3: CASSQGDRVVVTEAFF
V: TRBV4-1
J: TRBJ1-1

CDR3: CASSFAALGAFF
V: TRBV28
J: TRBJ1-1

CDR3: CASRPEQGFYGYTF
V: TRBV28
J: TRBJ1-2

CDR3: CATSRADIYNEQFF
V: TRBV15
J: TRBJ2-1

CDR3: CASSLSFPKTQYF
V: TRBV7-6
J: TRBJ2-5

CDR3: CSVLTQPSGNTIYF
V: TRBV29-1
J: TRBJ1-3